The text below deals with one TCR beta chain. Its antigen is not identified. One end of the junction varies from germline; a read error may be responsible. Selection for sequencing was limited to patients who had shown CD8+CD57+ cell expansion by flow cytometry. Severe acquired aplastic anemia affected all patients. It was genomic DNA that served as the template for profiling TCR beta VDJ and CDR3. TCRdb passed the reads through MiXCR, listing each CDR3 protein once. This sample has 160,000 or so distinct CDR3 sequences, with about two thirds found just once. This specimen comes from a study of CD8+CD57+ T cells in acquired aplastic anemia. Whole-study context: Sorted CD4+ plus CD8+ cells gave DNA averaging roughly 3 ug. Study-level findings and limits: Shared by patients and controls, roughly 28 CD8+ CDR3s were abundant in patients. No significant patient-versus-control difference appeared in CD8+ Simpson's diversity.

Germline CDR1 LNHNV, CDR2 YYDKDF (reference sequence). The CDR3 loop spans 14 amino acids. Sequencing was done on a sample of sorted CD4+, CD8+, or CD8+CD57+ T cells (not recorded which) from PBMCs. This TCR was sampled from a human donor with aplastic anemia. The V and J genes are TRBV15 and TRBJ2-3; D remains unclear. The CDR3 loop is CATSRSWSTDTRYF. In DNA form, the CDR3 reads TGTGCCACCAGCAGGTCGTGGAGCACAGATACGCGGTATTTT.